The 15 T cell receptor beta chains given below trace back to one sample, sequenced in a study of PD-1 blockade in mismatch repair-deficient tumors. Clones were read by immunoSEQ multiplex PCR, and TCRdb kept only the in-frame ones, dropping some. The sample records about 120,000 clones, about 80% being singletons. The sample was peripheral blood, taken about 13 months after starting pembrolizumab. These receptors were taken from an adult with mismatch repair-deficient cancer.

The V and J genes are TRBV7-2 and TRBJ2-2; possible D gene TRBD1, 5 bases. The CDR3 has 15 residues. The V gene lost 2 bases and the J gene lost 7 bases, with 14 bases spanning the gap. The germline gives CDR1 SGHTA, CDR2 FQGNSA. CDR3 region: CASSLFKGAVGELFF. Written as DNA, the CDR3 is TGTGCCAGCAGCTTATTCAAAGGGGCTGTCGGGGAGCTGTTTTTT. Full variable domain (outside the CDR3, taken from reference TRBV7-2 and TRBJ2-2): GAGVSQSPSNKVTEKGKDVELRCDPISGHTALYWYRQSLGQGLEFLIYFQGNSAPDKSGLPSDRFSAERTGGSVSTLTIQRTQQEDSAVYLCASSLFKGAVGELFFGEGSRLTVL.

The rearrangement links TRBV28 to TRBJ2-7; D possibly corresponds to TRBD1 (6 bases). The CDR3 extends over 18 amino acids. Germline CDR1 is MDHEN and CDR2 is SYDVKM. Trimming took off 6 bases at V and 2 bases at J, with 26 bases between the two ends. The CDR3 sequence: CASREDSLITHRTYEQYF. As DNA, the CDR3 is TGTGCCAGCAGGGAGGACAGTTTAATAACACACCGCACCTACGAGCAGTACTTC.

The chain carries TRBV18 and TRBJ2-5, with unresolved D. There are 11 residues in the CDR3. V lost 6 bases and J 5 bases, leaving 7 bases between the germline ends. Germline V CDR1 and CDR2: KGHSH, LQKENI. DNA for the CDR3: TGTGCCAGCTCGGAGAAGGAGACCCAGTACTTC. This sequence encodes CASSEKETQYF.

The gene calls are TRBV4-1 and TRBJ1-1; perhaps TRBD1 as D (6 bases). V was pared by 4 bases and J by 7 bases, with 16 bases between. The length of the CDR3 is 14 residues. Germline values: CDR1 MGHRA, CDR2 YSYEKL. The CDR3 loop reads CASSPGAGVVEAFF. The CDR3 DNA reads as TGCGCCAGCAGCCCCGGGGCAGGGGTGGTTGAAGCTTTCTTT.

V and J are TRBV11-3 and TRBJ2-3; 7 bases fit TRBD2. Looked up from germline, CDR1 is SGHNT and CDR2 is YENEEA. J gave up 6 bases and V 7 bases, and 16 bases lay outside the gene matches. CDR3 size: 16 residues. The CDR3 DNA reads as TGTGCCAGCACCAGAAGGCTAGCGGTCGGGGTGGATACGCAGTATTTT. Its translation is CASTRRLAVGVDTQYF.

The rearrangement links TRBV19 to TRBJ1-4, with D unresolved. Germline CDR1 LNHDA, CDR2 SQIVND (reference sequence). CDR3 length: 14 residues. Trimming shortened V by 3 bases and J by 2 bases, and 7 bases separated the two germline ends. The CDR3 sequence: CASSISMTNEKLFF. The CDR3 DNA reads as TGTGCCAGTAGTATTTCAATGACTAATGAAAAACTGTTTTTT.

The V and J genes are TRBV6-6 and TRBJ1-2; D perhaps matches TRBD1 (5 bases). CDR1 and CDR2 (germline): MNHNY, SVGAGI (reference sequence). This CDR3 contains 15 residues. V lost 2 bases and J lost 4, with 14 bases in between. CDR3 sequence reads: CASSYLGGGGYGYTF. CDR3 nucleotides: TGTGCCAGCAGTTACCTCGGGGGGGGTGGCTATGGCTACACCTTC.

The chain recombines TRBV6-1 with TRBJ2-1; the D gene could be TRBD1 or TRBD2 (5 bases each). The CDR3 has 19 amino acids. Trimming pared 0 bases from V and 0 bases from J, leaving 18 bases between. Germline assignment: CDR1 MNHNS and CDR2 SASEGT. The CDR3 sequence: CASSEAGTEIPSSYNEQFF. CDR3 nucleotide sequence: TGTGCCAGCAGTGAAGCCGGGACGGAAATCCCGAGCTCCTACAATGAGCAGTTCTTC.

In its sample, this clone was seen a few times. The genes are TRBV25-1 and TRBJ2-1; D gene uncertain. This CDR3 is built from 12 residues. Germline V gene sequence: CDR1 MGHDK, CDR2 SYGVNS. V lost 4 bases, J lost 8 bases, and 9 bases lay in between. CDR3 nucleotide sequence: TGTGCCAGCAGTGTTCTAATCCATGAGCAGTTCTTC. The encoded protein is CASSVLIHEQFF.

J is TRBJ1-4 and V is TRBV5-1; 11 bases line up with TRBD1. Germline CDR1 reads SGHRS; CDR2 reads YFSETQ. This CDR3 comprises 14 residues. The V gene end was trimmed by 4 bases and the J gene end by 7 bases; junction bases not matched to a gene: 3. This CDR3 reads CASSDGTGGEKLFF. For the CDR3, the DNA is TGCGCCAGCAGCGATGGGACAGGGGGTGAAAAACTGTTTTTT.

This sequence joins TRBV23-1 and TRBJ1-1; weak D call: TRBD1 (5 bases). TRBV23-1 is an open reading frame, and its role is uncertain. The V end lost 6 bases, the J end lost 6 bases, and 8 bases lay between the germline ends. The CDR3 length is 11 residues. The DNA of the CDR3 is TGCGCCAGCAGGAAGGGGTCTGAAGCTTTCTTT. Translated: CASRKGSEAFF.

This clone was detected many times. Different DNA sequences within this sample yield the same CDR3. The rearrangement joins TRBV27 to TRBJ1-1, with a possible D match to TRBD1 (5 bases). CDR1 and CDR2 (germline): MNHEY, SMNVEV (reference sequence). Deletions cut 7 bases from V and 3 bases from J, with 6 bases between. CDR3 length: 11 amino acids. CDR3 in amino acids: CASTGYTEAFF. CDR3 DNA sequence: TGTGCCAGCACAGGGTACACTGAAGCTTTCTTT.

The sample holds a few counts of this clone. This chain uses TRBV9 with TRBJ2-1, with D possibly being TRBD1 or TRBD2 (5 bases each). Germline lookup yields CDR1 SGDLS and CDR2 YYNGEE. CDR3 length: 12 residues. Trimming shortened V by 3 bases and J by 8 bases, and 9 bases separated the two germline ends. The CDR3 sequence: CASSAMGDEQFF. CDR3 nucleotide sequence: TGTGCCAGCAGCGCTATGGGGGATGAGCAGTTCTTC.

CDR3 amino acids: CASSPMDSPNTGELFF. CDR3 in DNA: TGTGCCAGTAGTCCCATGGACTCACCTAACACCGGGGAGCTGTTTTTT. The chain combines TRBV19 with TRBJ2-2; D is perhaps TRBD2 (5 bases). V lost 5 bases, J lost 2 bases, and 15 bases lay in between. This CDR3 has 16 amino acids. Germline-derived CDR1 and CDR2 are LNHDA and SQIVND (reference sequence).

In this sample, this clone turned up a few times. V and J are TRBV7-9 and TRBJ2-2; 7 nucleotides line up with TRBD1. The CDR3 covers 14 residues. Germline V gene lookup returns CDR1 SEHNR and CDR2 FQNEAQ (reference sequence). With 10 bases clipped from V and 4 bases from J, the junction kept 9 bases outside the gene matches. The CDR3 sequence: CATHGTVTTGELFF. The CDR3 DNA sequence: TGTGCCACCCACGGGACAGTGACCACCGGGGAGCTGTTTTTT. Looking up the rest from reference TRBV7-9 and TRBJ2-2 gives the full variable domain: DTGVSQNPRHKITKRGQNVTFRCDPISEHNRLYWYRQTLGQGPEFLTYFQNEAQLEKSRLLSDRFSAERPKGSFSTLEIQRTEQGDSAMYLCATHGTVTTGELFFGEGSRLTVL.